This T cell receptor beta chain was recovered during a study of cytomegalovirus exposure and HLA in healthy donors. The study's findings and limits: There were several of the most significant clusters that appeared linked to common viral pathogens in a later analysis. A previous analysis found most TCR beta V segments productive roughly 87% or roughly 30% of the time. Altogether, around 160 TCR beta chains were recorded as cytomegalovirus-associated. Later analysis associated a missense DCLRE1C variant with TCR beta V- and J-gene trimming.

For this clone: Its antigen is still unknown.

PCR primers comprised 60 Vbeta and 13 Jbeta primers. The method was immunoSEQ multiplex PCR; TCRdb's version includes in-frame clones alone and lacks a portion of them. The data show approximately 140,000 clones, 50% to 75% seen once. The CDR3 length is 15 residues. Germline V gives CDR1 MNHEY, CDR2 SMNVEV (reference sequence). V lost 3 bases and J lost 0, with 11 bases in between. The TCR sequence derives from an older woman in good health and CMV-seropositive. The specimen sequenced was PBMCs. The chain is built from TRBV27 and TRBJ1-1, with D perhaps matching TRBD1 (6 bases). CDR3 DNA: TGTGCCAGCAGTTTTCCAGGGGCCATGAACACTGAAGCTTTCTTT. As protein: CASSFPGAMNTEAFF.